The rows below give T cell receptor beta chains drawn from one sample of a study of cytotoxic CD8 clonotypes in ibrutinib-treated CLL. Assay: immunoSEQ multiplex PCR; the TCRdb copy retains only in-frame clones and omits some. This sample carries over 200,000 clones, over 65% of them seen once, and the ten largest clones take over 5.5%. The sample consisted of PBMCs, taken after 12 months of ibrutinib treatment. Every receptor here comes from a human donor with chronic lymphocytic leukemia. CDR3s include the opening cysteine and the closing phenylalanine or tryptophan. D genes are given only for firm matches. The listing skips clone size in some rows; elsewhere it reads once, few, many or a size class.

j_call v_call clone_size d_call cdr3_nt cdr3_aa
TRBJ1-5 TRBV2 few NA TGTGCCAGCAGTGATTTTGTTGGCTTTTGGTCTAGGCAGCCCCAGCATTTT CASSDFVGFWSRQPQHF
TRBJ2-2 TRBV6-5 NA NA TGTGCCAGCAGCCATTTCGGGGAGCTGTTTTTT CASSHFGELFF
TRBJ2-1 TRBV6-5 NA NA TGTGCCAGCAGTTACTCGATATCGGGAGAGGGTGAGCAGTTCTTC CASSYSISGEGEQFF
TRBJ1-4 TRBV5-1 NA NA TGCGCCAGCAGCCCGTTGAGAGGGGCTAATGAAAAACTGTTTTTT CASSPLRGANEKLFF
TRBJ1-2 TRBV19 NA NA TGTGCCAGTAGTATTAGAGAGCGGTACTATGGCTACACCTTC CASSIRERYYGYTF
TRBJ1-2 TRBV5-1 NA NA TGCGCCAGCAGCTTGCAGGGGAATTATGGCTACACCTTC CASSLQGNYGYTF
TRBJ2-5 TRBV5-1 NA TRBD2 TGCGCCAGCAGCCCCGGACTAGCGGGAGGGCATCAGGAGACCCAGTACTTC CASSPGLAGGHQETQYF
TRBJ2-7 TRBV19 once NA TGTGCCAGTAGTATGAGGATGAACTCCTACGAGCAGTACTTC CASSMRMNSYEQYF
TRBJ1-2 TRBV5-1 NA NA TGCGCCAGCAGCTTAGAGGACTCTTCTGGGGTCTACACCTTC CASSLEDSSGVYTF
TRBJ2-7 TRBV2 NA NA TGTGCCAGCGAGGGCGGGTCCTTCCGCTACGAGCAGTACTTC CASEGGSFRYEQYF
TRBJ2-5 TRBV28 NA NA TGTGCCAGCAGCAGGCCGGCCCAGGGGGAGACCCAGTACTTC CASSRPAQGETQYF
TRBJ2-5 TRBV30 NA TRBD1 TGTGCCTGGTGGGCGGACAGGGGCCGAGAGACCCAGTACTTC CAWWADRGRETQYF
TRBJ2-3 TRBV30 NA NA TGTGCCTCAACCGACGGCGGTCTCGCAGATACGCAGTATTTT CASTDGGLADTQYF
TRBJ2-7 TRBV2 NA NA TGTGCCAGCAGTGAAGACAGAGTGACCTTCGGCGAGCAGTACTTC CASSEDRVTFGEQYF
TRBJ1-2 TRBV30 NA TRBD1 TGTGCCTGGGGACTCCGCCCGCGGGACAGGGGGCGCTTAGGTCCTGGCTACACCTTC CAWGLRPRDRGRLGPGYTF
TRBJ2-7 TRBV29-1 NA NA TGCAGCGTTGTAGGCCCCCTAGAGCAGTACTTC CSVVGPLEQYF
TRBJ1-2 TRBV5-1 NA NA TGCGCCAGCACCCGAAGTCCCCAGGAAGGGGCCTATGGCTACACCTTC CASTRSPQEGAYGYTF
TRBJ1-1 TRBV27 NA NA TGTGCCAGCAGTTACGAATCTAACACTGAAGCTTTCTTT CASSYESNTEAFF
TRBJ2-1 TRBV5-1 NA NA TGCGCCAGCAGCTTACAAGGGGGGGGTTCCAGCTCCTACAATGAGCAGTTCTTC CASSLQGGGSSSYNEQFF
TRBJ2-7 TRBV30 NA NA TGTGCCTGGAGTAGGACTTCCCAGCAGTACTTC CAWSRTSQQYF
TRBJ2-1 TRBV9 NA TRBD2 TGTGCCAGCAGCGTAGAGAGTAGCGGGAGTTTTCCTGGTGAGCAGTTCTTC CASSVESSGSFPGEQFF
TRBJ1-1 TRBV6-5 NA TRBD1 TGTGCCGCCACGTCGGGACAGGTCACTGAAGCTTTCTTT CAATSGQVTEAFF